One and the same sample provided the 27 T cell receptor beta chains below, sequenced in a study of shared clonotypes between healthy human individuals. The table came from immunoSEQ multiplex PCR; TCRdb's copy has only in-frame clones and leaves some out. The top ten clones hold approximately 0.13% of a sample with around 2.1 million clones, approximately 94% of them seen once. Sequences were obtained from naive CD4+ T cells sorted from blood. The subset was: CD45RA+ positively selected. All receptors come from a man aged 18 to 29 in good health.

CDR3 nucleotides: TGTGCCAGTAGCCTCAGAGATGACAGTAGGGTTTCACCCCTCCACTTT. Protein product: CASSLRDDSRVSPLHF. The V call is TRBV19, the J call TRBJ1-6; weak D call: TRBD1 (5 bases). This CDR3 contains 16 residues. V shed 6 bases and J shed 9 bases, with 21 bases lying between them. The germline gives CDR1 LNHDA, CDR2 SQIVND (reference sequence).

This chain links TRBV18 with TRBJ2-5; D unclear. Trimming took 0 bases from V and 5 from J, leaving 7 bases between them. The CDR3 is 13 amino acids. The V gene's germline CDR1 is KGHSH and CDR2 LQKENI. CDR3 DNA: TGTGCCAGCTCACCACCATCGACGGAGACCCAGTACTTC. Residues: CASSPPSTETQYF.

The count of this clone is one. The chain joins TRBV6-6 to TRBJ2-7; TRBD2 agrees at 12 bases. Germline loops: CDR1 MNHNY, CDR2 SVGAGI (reference sequence). This CDR3 region has 15 residues. V was clipped by 5 bases and J by 4 bases; unmatched bases: 6. This chain's CDR3 is CASSTGLAGSYEQYF. CDR3 sequence (DNA): TGTGCCAGCAGTACCGGACTAGCGGGATCTTACGAGCAGTACTTC.

This sequence joins TRBV9 and TRBJ2-1; 8 bases map to TRBD1. This CDR3 is 16 amino acids long. CDR1 is SGDLS, CDR2 YYNGEE, per germline. J was trimmed by 6 bases and V by 4 bases; bases with no gene match: 12. The CDR3 spells CASSPGQGSPGNEQFF. In DNA form, the CDR3 reads TGTGCCAGCAGCCCCGGACAGGGTTCCCCTGGCAATGAGCAGTTCTTC. Combining the CDR3 with reference TRBV9 and TRBJ2-1 gives the whole variable domain DSGVTQTPKHLITATGQRVTLRCSPRSGDLSVYWYQQSLDQGLQFLIQYYNGEERAKGNILERFSAQQFPDLHSELNLSSLELGDSALYFCASSPGQGSPGNEQFFGPGTRLTVL.

The chain uses TRBV6-5 and TRBJ2-3; TRBD1 or TRBD2 may be the D gene (5 bases each). The germline CDR1 and CDR2 sequences are MNHEY and SVGAGI. V lost 7 bases and J 5 bases, leaving 13 bases between the germline ends. This CDR3 spans 13 amino acids. The CDR3, as DNA: TGTGCCAGCAAAGAGGGGCCGGGAGATACGCAGTATTTT. It yields the protein CASKEGPGDTQYF.

Only a few counts were recorded for this clone. CDR3 sequence (DNA): TGTGCCAGCTTTCTAAGAGCCGGGAGAGGCAATGAGCAGTTCTTC. Its protein is CASFLRAGRGNEQFF. The chain uses TRBV11-2 and TRBJ2-1; perhaps TRBD2 as D (6 bases). In germline, CDR1 is SGHAT, CDR2 FQNNGV. There are 15 residues in the CDR3. Trimming removed 8 bases at V and 6 bases at J, with 20 bases between.

This chain connects TRBV11-2 to TRBJ2-3; D gene unclear. CDR1 and CDR2 (germline): SGHAT, FQNNGV. The CDR3 covers 16 residues. The ends were cut back, 1 base at V and 0 bases at J, with 11 bases in the middle. The CDR3 sequence is CASSLGQLTSTDTQYF. The CDR3 DNA is TGTGCCAGCAGCTTAGGGCAGCTCACTAGCACAGATACGCAGTATTTT. Complete variable domain (other parts from reference TRBV11-2 and TRBJ2-3): EAGVAQSPRYKIIEKRQSVAFWCNPISGHATLYWYQQILGQGPKLLIQFQNNGVVDDSQLPKDRFSAERLKGVDSTLKIQPAKLEDSAVYLCASSLGQLTSTDTQYFGPGTRLTVL.

The chain has TRBV5-4 and TRBJ2-1; D might be TRBD1 or TRBD2, each matching 5 bases. The V gene lost 6 bases and the J gene lost 7 bases, with 20 bases spanning the gap. The CDR3 covers 15 residues. Germline CDR1 and CDR2: SGHNT and YYREEE (reference sequence). This CDR3 reads CASTSRAGTINEQFF. The CDR3, as DNA: TGTGCCAGCACCTCCCGGGCAGGGACCATTAATGAGCAGTTCTTC.

The V gene is TRBV5-6, the J gene TRBJ2-3; 7 nucleotides align to TRBD1. The J segment lost 6 bases and the V segment lost 5 bases, leaving 6 bases of the junction unmatched. Germline V CDR1 and CDR2: SGHDT, YYEEEE. The CDR3 has 13 amino acids. CDR3 sequence (DNA): TGTGCCAGCAGGCAAGACAGGGCTGATACGCAGTATTTT. It yields the protein CASRQDRADTQYF.

This chain connects TRBV7-9 to TRBJ2-2, with 7 bases lining up with TRBD1. V gave up 5 bases and J gave up 1 base; unmatched junction bases: 4. Germline V gene data show CDR1 as SEHNR and CDR2 as FQNEAQ (reference sequence). This CDR3 is built from 15 residues. The CDR3 region has the DNA TGTGCCAGCAGCGACCGGGACAGGAACACCGGGGAGCTGTTTTTT. Its translation is CASSDRDRNTGELFF.

The gene calls are TRBV25-1 and TRBJ1-2, with D unclear. V lost 4 bases, J lost 5 bases, and 8 bases lay in between. The CDR3 covers 12 residues. Per the germline V gene, CDR1 is MGHDK and CDR2 is SYGVNS. CDR3 protein: CASSGNSYGYTF. Written as DNA, the CDR3 is TGTGCCAGCAGTGGAAACAGTTATGGCTACACCTTC.

This clone appeared once. CDR3 sequence reads: CARFQGHQPQHF. The CDR3 bases are TGCGCCCGGTTTCAGGGTCATCAGCCCCAGCATTTT. The rearrangement joins TRBV4-1 to TRBJ1-5; D possibly corresponds to TRBD1 (5 bases). Per germline, CDR1 MGHRA and CDR2 YSYEKL. The CDR3 contains 12 residues. Trimming stripped 11 bases from V and 5 bases from J, with 13 bases between.

V gene TRBV4-1 combines with J gene TRBJ2-1, with 7 bases identical to TRBD2. CDR1 and CDR2 from the germline V gene are MGHRA and YSYEKL. V was pared by 3 bases and J by 7 bases, with 12 bases of the junction left unmatched. CDR3 length: 16 residues. In DNA, the CDR3 is TGCGCCAGCAGCCACGAGACTAGCACCCGGGTAAATGAGCAGTTCTTC. It yields the protein CASSHETSTRVNEQFF.

This chain uses TRBV19 with TRBJ1-2; D call uncertain. The germline V gene has CDR1 LNHDA and CDR2 SQIVND (reference sequence). The CDR3 is 13 amino acids. The germline V and J ends were trimmed by 0 bases and 3 bases, with 5 bases remaining between them. CDR3 sequence: CASSIEEYYGYTF. As DNA, the CDR3 is TGTGCCAGTAGTATAGAGGAGTACTATGGCTACACCTTC.

The gene calls are TRBV5-1 and TRBJ2-1; a weak D match, TRBD2 (6 bases). Trimming pared 0 bases from V and 3 bases from J, leaving 13 bases between. Germline V gene data show CDR1 as SGHRS and CDR2 as YFSETQ. The CDR3 spans 16 residues. CDR3 sequence: CASSLVVSGLYNEQFF. In DNA, the CDR3 is TGCGCCAGCAGCTTGGTGGTTAGCGGACTCTACAATGAGCAGTTCTTC.

The rearrangement joins TRBV2 to TRBJ2-3; a weak D match, TRBD2 (5 bases). V lost 11 bases, J lost 3 bases, and 12 bases lay in between. Germline V gene data show CDR1 as SNHLY and CDR2 as FYNNEI. This CDR3 comprises 12 residues. The CDR3 protein is CAVSGVTDTQYF. CDR3 sequence (DNA): TGTGCCGTCTCCGGGGTAACAGATACGCAGTATTTT. Using reference TRBV2 and TRBJ2-3 for the parts outside the CDR3, the full variable domain is EPEVTQTPSHQVTQMGQEVILRCVPISNHLYFYWYRQILGQKVEFLVSFYNNEISEKSEIFDDQFSVERPDGSNFTLKIRSTKLEDSAMYFCAVSGVTDTQYFGPGTRLTVL.

The chain recombines TRBV5-1 with TRBJ2-7; tentatively, D is TRBD2 (6 bases). V was cut by 5 bases and J by 5 bases, with 11 bases left in between. Per germline, CDR1 SGHRS and CDR2 YFSETQ. There are 12 residues in the CDR3. The CDR3, as DNA: TGCGCCAGCAGTTTTGCGGGGAACGAGCAGTACTTC. It specifies CASSFAGNEQYF.

V and J are TRBV7-2 and TRBJ2-7, with 8 bases lining up with TRBD1. The CDR3 is 14 residues long. J lost 5 bases, V lost 4 bases, and 7 bases had no gene match. The germline CDR1 and CDR2 sequences are SGHTA and FQGNSA. This chain's CDR3 is CASSSGPGGNEQYF. CDR3 nucleotides: TGTGCCAGCAGCTCCGGACCAGGGGGCAACGAGCAGTACTTC.

This chain joins TRBV6-5 and TRBJ2-3, with 7 bases aligning to TRBD1. Germline V lookup: CDR1 MNHEY, CDR2 SVGAGI. CDR3 length equals 14 residues. V gave up 7 bases and J gave up 5 bases; unmatched junction bases: 9. Here the CDR3 DNA reads TGTGCCAGCACCCGAGGGGGCTTTGGAGATACGCAGTATTTT. It translates to CASTRGGFGDTQYF.

V and J are TRBV7-2 and TRBJ2-7; a weak D match, TRBD2 (5 bases). V lost 5 bases, J lost 1 base, and 9 bases lay in between. The CDR3 totals 13 residues. CDR1 is SGHTA, CDR2 FQGNSA, per germline. The CDR3 nucleotides are TGTGCCAGCAGCGTCGGACTTTCCTACGAGCAGTACTTC. Protein sequence: CASSVGLSYEQYF.

This clone occurred once. The chain combines TRBV28 with TRBJ1-6; D might be TRBD1 (5 bases). Germline V gene data show CDR1 as MDHEN and CDR2 as SYDVKM. Trimming cost V 4 bases and J 0 bases, with 10 bases left between them. The CDR3 is made up of 16 amino acids. For the CDR3, the DNA is TGTGCCAGCAGTTCGCCAGGGCCCTCCTATAATTCACCCCTCCACTTT. Protein product: CASSSPGPSYNSPLHF.

The V gene is TRBV2, the J gene TRBJ1-4; 7 positions agree with TRBD1. Losses at the gene ends were 6 bases for V and 0 bases for J; bases not matched to a gene: 4. The V gene's germline CDR1 is SNHLY and CDR2 FYNNEI. The CDR3 has 15 residues. The CDR3 here is CASRTTGATNEKLFF. CDR3 DNA: TGTGCCAGCAGAACTACAGGGGCAACTAATGAAAAACTGTTTTTT.

This chain joins TRBV6-1 and TRBJ2-5; no reliable D call. The germline V gene encodes CDR1 MNHNS and CDR2 SASEGT. This CDR3 is built from 15 residues. The ends were cut back, 2 bases at V and 2 bases at J, with 12 bases in the middle. DNA of the CDR3: TGTGCCAGCAGTGAAATGTCATGGGGTCAAGAGACCCAGTACTTC. Amino acid sequence: CASSEMSWGQETQYF.

The CDR3 region is CASASWDEQYF. CDR3 DNA: TGTGCCAGTGCTTCATGGGACGAGCAGTACTTC. The rearrangement links TRBV28 to TRBJ2-7, with D uncertain. V was clipped by 9 bases and J by 5 bases, with 11 bases between them. The CDR3 sequence is 11 residues long. Germline V gene data show CDR1 as MDHEN and CDR2 as SYDVKM.

Regarding this clone: At the DNA level, this CDR3 is encoded by other sequences in the same sample as well. This chain connects TRBV28 to TRBJ1-2; D uncertain. Trimming stripped 8 bases from V and 3 bases from J, with 13 bases between. Germline assignment: CDR1 MDHEN and CDR2 SYDVKM. The CDR3 has 13 residues. CDR3 nucleotide sequence: TGTGCCAGCTGGACCCGAAAGGACTATGGCTACACCTTC. It codes for CASWTRKDYGYTF.

The chain couples TRBV2 to TRBJ1-4, with 7 bases fitting TRBD1. Germline V gene data show CDR1 as SNHLY and CDR2 as FYNNEI. The CDR3 is made up of 16 amino acids. V trimming: 7 bases; J trimming: 10 bases; junction bases outside the gene matches: 18. For the CDR3, the DNA is TGTGCCAGCACCGAGCAACAGGGGATTATAATTGGAAAACTGTTTTTT. This gives the protein CASTEQQGIIIGKLFF.

This clone was detected only a few times. The chain employs TRBV25-1 and TRBJ2-7; D may correspond to TRBD1 or TRBD2 (5 bases each). V lost 8 bases, J lost 2 bases, and 13 bases lay in between. CDR1 is MGHDK, CDR2 SYGVNS, per germline. The CDR3 totals 13 residues. The CDR3 loop is CASRDGPTYEQYF. The CDR3 DNA reads TGTGCCAGCCGGGACGGCCCCACCTACGAGCAGTACTTC.